The 5 T cell receptor beta chains below all came from one sample that was sequenced in a study of blood T cells in healthy people across ages. It was with a sample-barcoded 5' primer and a J-beta primer mix that a second PCR of roughly 7 to 12 cycles was run. TCRdb ran MiXCR on the 5' RACE reads and lists one entry per CDR3 protein. The sample has over a million distinct CDR3 sequences, roughly 45% seen once. What was sequenced was blood. The receptor set was obtained from a woman aged 60 to 75 in good health.

The chain has TRBV29-1 and TRBJ2-1; TRBD2 aligns across 8 bases. The J segment lost 7 bases and the V segment lost 6 bases, leaving 11 bases of the junction unmatched. The germline gives CDR1 SQVTM, CDR2 ANQGSEA. This CDR3 has 14 residues. The chain's CDR3 is CSVGTSRYKNEQFF. The CDR3 bases are TGCAGCGTCGGGACTAGTCGATACAAGAATGAGCAGTTCTTC.

For this clonotype: Germline is not matched at one junction end, which may reflect a read error. The chain couples TRBV5-1 to TRBJ2-3; 9 bases map to TRBD1. The CDR3 contains 14 residues. Germline V lookup: CDR1 SGHRS, CDR2 YFSETQ. The CDR3 loop is CASSPGQGKDTQYF. DNA of the CDR3: TGTGCCAGCAGCCCGGGACAGGGCAAGGATACGCAGTATTTT.

This clonotype was observed a few times. This chain uses TRBV6-5 with TRBJ2-1; possibly TRBD1 for D (6 bases). Trimming took 4 bases from V and 8 from J, leaving 18 bases between them. Germline V gives CDR1 MNHEY, CDR2 SVGAGI. The CDR3 covers 15 residues. CDR3 region: CASSSNRVGLDEQFF. Here the CDR3 DNA reads TGTGCCAGCAGTTCCAACAGGGTGGGCCTCGATGAGCAGTTCTTC.

The chain recombines TRBV7-6 with TRBJ2-1, with 12 bases fitting TRBD2. The CDR3 is made up of 16 amino acids. Looked up from germline, CDR1 is SGHVS and CDR2 is FNYEAQ. V shed 5 bases, J shed 8 bases, and the junction held 10 bases outside the gene matches. CDR3 residues: CASSRRLAGEFDEQFF. The CDR3 nucleotides are TGTGCCAGCAGCCGGAGACTAGCGGGAGAGTTCGATGAGCAGTTCTTC.

The chain links TRBV2 to TRBJ2-6; TRBD1 aligns across 8 bases. The V gene's germline CDR1 is SNHLY and CDR2 FYNNEI. J lost 4 bases, V lost 7 bases, and 12 bases had no gene match. This CDR3 contains 17 residues. The CDR3 bases are TGTGCCAGCAAAGGGGACAGGACGTATTCCGGGGCCAACGTCCTGACTTTC. Translated, it gives CASKGDRTYSGANVLTF. Full variable domain (rest looked up from reference TRBV2 and TRBJ2-6): EPEVTQTPSHQVTQMGQEVILRCVPISNHLYFYWYRQILGQKVEFLVSFYNNEISEKSEIFDDQFSVERPDGSNFTLKIRSTKLEDSAMYFCASKGDRTYSGANVLTFGAGSRLTVL.